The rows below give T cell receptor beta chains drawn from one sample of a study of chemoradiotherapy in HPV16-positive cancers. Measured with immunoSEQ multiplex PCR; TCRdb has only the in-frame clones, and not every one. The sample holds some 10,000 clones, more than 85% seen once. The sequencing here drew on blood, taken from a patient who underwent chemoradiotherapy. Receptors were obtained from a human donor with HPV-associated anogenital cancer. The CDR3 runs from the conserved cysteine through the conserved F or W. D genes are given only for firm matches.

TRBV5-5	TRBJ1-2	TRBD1	CASSYTSTGVRGYTF
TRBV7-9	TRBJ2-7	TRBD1	CASSSTGTGGYEQYF
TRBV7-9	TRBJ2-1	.	CASSPNSEQFF
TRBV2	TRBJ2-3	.	CASSVDFNTDTQYF
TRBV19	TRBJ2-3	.	CASSIPGTRDTQYF
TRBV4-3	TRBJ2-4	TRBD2	CASSQDRAGGADIQYF
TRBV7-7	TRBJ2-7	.	CDHKPAGSDEQYF
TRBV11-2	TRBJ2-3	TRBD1	CASSRIRDRALDTQYF
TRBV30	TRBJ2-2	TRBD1	CAWSSGTANTGELFF
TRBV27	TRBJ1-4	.	CASGLGVEKLFF
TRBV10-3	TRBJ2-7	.	CAIRGYEQYF
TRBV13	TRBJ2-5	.	CASSLVRKQETQYF
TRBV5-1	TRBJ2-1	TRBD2	CASSTRRFGGYNEQFF
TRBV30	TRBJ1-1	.	CAWSPKGGQATEAFF
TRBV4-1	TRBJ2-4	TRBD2	CASAGLAGKNIQYF
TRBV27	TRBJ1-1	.	CASTKRRGERGNTEAFF
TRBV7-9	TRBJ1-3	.	CASSFNSGNTIYF
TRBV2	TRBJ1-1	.	CASHRVGTEAFF
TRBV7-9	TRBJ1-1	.	CASSPQVLSALNTEAFF
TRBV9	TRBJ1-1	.	CASSVELSNTEAFF
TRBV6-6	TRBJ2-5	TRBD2	CASSYGTSGGATQYF
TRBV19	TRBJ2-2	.	CASSIALGTGELFF
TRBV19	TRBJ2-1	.	CASSIDLGGSPQGNEQFF
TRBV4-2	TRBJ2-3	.	CASSPSRGNLNTDTQYF
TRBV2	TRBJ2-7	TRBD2	CASTTSGVEQYF
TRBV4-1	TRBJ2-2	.	CASSQVNLVATGELFF
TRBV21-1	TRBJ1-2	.	CASSGRGTGGYTF
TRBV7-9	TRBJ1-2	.	CASSLKGSSGYTF
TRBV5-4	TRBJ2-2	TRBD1	CASSLEGTGNTGELFF
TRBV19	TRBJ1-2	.	CASSMASAGATRGYTF
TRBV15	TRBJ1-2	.	CATSRVKTGVYGYTF
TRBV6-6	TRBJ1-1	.	CASNEQGNTEAFF
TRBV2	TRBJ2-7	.	CASSESPGYEQYF
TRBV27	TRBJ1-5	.	CASSLVRSNQPQHF
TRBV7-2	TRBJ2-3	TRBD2	CASSPGGTSTDTQYF
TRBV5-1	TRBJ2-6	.	CASSLVTGPSSGANVLTF
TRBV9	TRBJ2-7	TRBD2	CASSPIGGYEQYF
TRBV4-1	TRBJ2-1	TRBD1	CASSLRQGYNEQFF
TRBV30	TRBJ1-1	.	CACEEQRLGGTEAFF
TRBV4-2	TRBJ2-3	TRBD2	CASSFSGGNTDTQYF
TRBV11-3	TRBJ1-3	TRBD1	CASSDSKGALGNTIYF
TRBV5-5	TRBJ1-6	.	CASSPAGYNSPLHF
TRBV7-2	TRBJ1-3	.	CASSTGTSGNTIYF
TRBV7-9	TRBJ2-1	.	CASSLMISYNEQFF
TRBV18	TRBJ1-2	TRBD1	CASSPVQGNYGYTF
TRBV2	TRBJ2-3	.	CAGRGSAGMQYF